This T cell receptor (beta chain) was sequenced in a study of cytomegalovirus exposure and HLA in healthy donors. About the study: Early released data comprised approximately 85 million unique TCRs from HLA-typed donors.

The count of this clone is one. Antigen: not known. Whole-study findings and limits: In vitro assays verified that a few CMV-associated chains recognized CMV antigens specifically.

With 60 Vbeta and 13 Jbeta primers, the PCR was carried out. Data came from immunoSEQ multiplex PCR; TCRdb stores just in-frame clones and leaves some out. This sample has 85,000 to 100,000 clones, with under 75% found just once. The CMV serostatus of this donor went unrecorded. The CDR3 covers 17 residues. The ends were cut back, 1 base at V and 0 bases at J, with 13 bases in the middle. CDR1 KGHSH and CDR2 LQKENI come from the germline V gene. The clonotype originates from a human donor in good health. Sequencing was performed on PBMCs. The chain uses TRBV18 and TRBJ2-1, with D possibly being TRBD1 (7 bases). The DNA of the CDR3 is TGTGCCAGCTCACCACTAAACAGGGGAGGCTCCTACAATGAGCAGTTCTTC. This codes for CASSPLNRGGSYNEQFF.